Described below is a single T cell receptor beta chain sequence and its context. Its antigen is not identified. The trim removed 3 bases at V and 1 base at J, leaving 15 bases unmatched. Germline V lookup: CDR1 SGDLS, CDR2 YYNGEE. This CDR3 contains 19 residues. This record belongs to a study of cytomegalovirus exposure and HLA in healthy donors. Study observations and caveats: Confirmation in vitro established that a few CMV-associated chains were specific for CMV antigens. There were some public TCRs occurring in many donors, but most TCR sequences were rare.

Clones were read by immunoSEQ multiplex PCR, and TCRdb kept only the in-frame ones, dropping some. The sample contains 65,000 to 90,000 clones, roughly 90% of which appear only once. Source material: PBMCs. The genes are TRBV9 and TRBJ1-4, with 7 bases that match TRBD1. The sequence came from a woman younger than 35 in good health and CMV-seropositive. As DNA, the CDR3 is TGTGCCAGCAGCGCTGACAGGGTCGATTCCCCCCTAACTAATGAAAAACTGTTTTTT. Translated: CASSADRVDSPLTNEKLFF.